This section outlines one T cell receptor (delta chain) sequence together with its context. Its antigen remains unidentified. TCRdb redid clone calling on the PCR reads using CATT. Here the sample spans over 10,000 delta-chain clones, about half being singletons. This sample was included in a study of human gamma delta and Vdelta1 T cells. Study-level points and caveats: Polyclonal Delta One T cells reportedly showed broad cytotoxic targeting of acute myeloid leukemia.

Germline lookup yields CDR1 TSWWSYY and CDR2 QGS. CDR3 length: 18 amino acids. With V trimmed by 2 bases and J by 0 bases, 11 bases remained unmatched. Specimen: Vdelta1 gamma-delta T cells from blood grown in culture (DOT cells). The TCR sequence derives from a human donor in good health. V is TRDV1 and J is TRDJ1; TRDD3 matches 8 bases. The CDR3 sequence: CALGERPHWGPHTDKLIF. In DNA form, the CDR3 reads TGTGCTCTTGGGGAAAGGCCCCACTGGGGGCCCCACACCGATAAACTCATCTTT.